This T cell receptor (beta chain) was identified in a study of glioma-infiltrating T cells after dendritic cell vaccination. About this clone itself: The target antigen is unknown. At one end, the junction sequence differs from germline, possibly due to a read error.

This CDR3 is built from 17 residues. CDR1 SGHRS and CDR2 YFSETQ come from the germline V gene. As to time point: after dendritic cell vaccination, including at tumor progression/relapse. The study's findings and limits: TCR clonality showed no direct relationship with survival.

Libraries were prepared by immunoSEQ multiplex PCR; TCRdb keeps only in-frame clonotypes and omits some of them. Counted here are some 90,000 clones, approximately 75% occurring once; the ten biggest clones make up approximately 2%. Sequenced material: blood, taken after dendritic cell vaccination. The V call is TRBV5-1, the J call TRBJ2-6; weak D call: TRBD1 (6 bases). This TCR was sampled from a human donor with glioblastoma. The CDR3 sequence: CASTLTGTNSGANVLTF. Here the CDR3 DNA reads TGCGCCAGCACCTTGACAGGTACCAACTCTGGGGCCAACGTCCTGACTTTC.